This section outlines one TCR beta chain sequence together with its context. Its antigen is not identified. Germline values: CDR1 MNHEY, CDR2 SVGAGI. The length of the CDR3 is 14 residues. Trimming took off 6 bases at V and 6 bases at J, with 15 bases between the two ends. This record comes from a study of OX40 agonist ivuxolimab in advanced cancers. Study conclusions and caveats: Doses of 0.1 to 3.0 mg/kg were accompanied by clonal expansion of CD4+ and CD8+ blood T cells by week 6.

The table came from immunoSEQ multiplex PCR; TCRdb's copy has only in-frame clones and leaves some out. Here the sample spans 71,000 or so clones, 85% to 95% being singletons. The J gene is TRBJ1-5, the V gene TRBV6-5; D unresolved. The sample was CD4+ or CD8+ T cells sorted from blood, taken in a trial of the OX40 agonist ivuxolimab. This clonotype was obtained from an adult with an advanced solid tumor such as melanoma, head and neck, liver or kidney cancer. The CDR3 region is CASSPGLMSQPQHF. The CDR3 DNA reads TGTGCCAGCAGCCCCGGACTGATGAGTCAGCCCCAGCATTTT.